These 25 T cell receptor beta chains came from one sample sequenced in a study of CDR3 diversity in severe acne. One entry per CDR3 protein results from TCRdb running MiXCR on the PCR reads. The data hold about 84,000 distinct CDR3 sequences, with roughly 51% observed a single time. Sequenced input: blood. These receptor sequences come from a male donor in good health, without acne.

V and J are TRBV5-1 and TRBJ2-5; 11 bases line up with TRBD1. The CDR3 length is 16 residues. Unmatched junction bases numbered 5, after V lost 0 bases and J lost 4 bases. Germline-derived CDR1 and CDR2 are SGHRS and YFSETQ. CDR3 coding DNA: TGCGCCAGCAGCTTGGGGACAGGGGGCTCAGGAGAGACCCAGTACTTC. Translated: CASSLGTGGSGETQYF.

The chain combines TRBV2 with TRBJ1-5, with TRBD1 as a possible D gene (6 bases). The ends were cut back, 5 bases at V and 5 bases at J, with 16 bases in the middle. The CDR3 totals 15 residues. CDR1 is SNHLY and CDR2 is FYNNEI in the germline V gene. Here the CDR3 DNA reads TGTGCCAGCAGTCCTCTTACAGGGCGGGATCAGCCCCAGCATTTT. Its translation is CASSPLTGRDQPQHF.

The chain has TRBV20-1 and TRBJ2-3; the match to TRBD2 covers 16 bases. CDR3 length: 17 residues. The V gene end was trimmed by 3 bases and the J gene end by 11 bases; junction bases not matched to a gene: 14. Germline V gene data show CDR1 as DFQATT and CDR2 as SNEGSKA (reference sequence). Written as DNA, the CDR3 is TGCAGTGCTAGGGGACTAGCGGGAGGGAAAGGGATCAATGAGCAGTATTTT. This sequence encodes CSARGLAGGKGINEQYF.

The chain is built from TRBV7-9 and TRBJ1-3; D might be TRBD1 (5 bases). From germline, CDR1 is SEHNR and CDR2 FQNEAQ (reference sequence). V was pared by 6 bases and J by 2 bases, with 8 bases between. The CDR3 runs to 13 residues. CDR3 DNA sequence: TGTGCCAGCAGATCAGGGACTGGAAACACCATATATTTT. It specifies CASRSGTGNTIYF.

This clonotype was detected many times. A much larger clone lies a single base off, so this may be a read error. Likely a read error: the CDR3 ends without its conserved phenylalanine or tryptophan. The chain has TRBV24-1 and TRBJ1-5; D is ambiguous. CDR1 and CDR2 (germline): KGHDR, SFDVKD. Deletions cut 2 bases from V and 6 bases from J, with 7 bases between. CDR3 length: 13 residues. The CDR3 sequence is CATSDSAPQPQHL. DNA of the CDR3: TGTGCCACCAGTGATTCAGCCCCTCAGCCCCAGCATCTT.

This chain joins TRBV5-6 and TRBJ1-2, with a possible D match to TRBD1 (6 bases). CDR1 is SGHDT and CDR2 is YYEEEE in the germline V gene. Trimming removed 4 bases at V and 4 bases at J, with 17 bases between. The CDR3 is 15 residues long. In DNA, the CDR3 is TGTGCCAGCAGCCGAGGATCGGGGGGCACCTATGGCTACACCTTC. Translated: CASSRGSGGTYGYTF.

This clonotype was observed a handful of times. This chain links TRBV9 with TRBJ2-2; possible D gene TRBD2, 5 bases. The CDR3 sequence is 14 residues long. The V gene's germline CDR1 is SGDLS and CDR2 YYNGEE. Trimming left V 2 bases short and J 0 bases short, with 5 bases between. The CDR3 nucleotides are TGTGCCAGCAGCGTGGAGGCGAACACCGGGGAGCTGTTTTTT. Encoded protein: CASSVEANTGELFF.

This clonotype was seen only a few times. This sequence joins TRBV4-1 and TRBJ2-1, with 11 bases aligning to TRBD2. The junction had 6 bases not matched to a gene; V was cut back by 1 base and J by 7 bases. Germline CDR1 reads MGHRA; CDR2 reads YSYEKL. The CDR3 is made up of 16 amino acids. The CDR3 nucleotides are TGCGCCAGCAGCCAAGTACTAGCGGGGGCGGGAAATGAGCAGTTCTTC. The encoded protein is CASSQVLAGAGNEQFF.

The gene calls are TRBV7-6 and TRBJ1-1; no reliable D call. The ends were cut back, 1 base at V and 7 bases at J, with 10 bases in the middle. The CDR3 is made up of 13 amino acids. Germline loops: CDR1 SGHVS, CDR2 FNYEAQ. CDR3 in DNA: TGTGCCAGCAGCTTAGGGGCGGCAGGTGAAGCTTTCTTT. As protein: CASSLGAAGEAFF. The full variable domain, rest sourced from reference TRBV7-6 and TRBJ1-1, is GAGVSQSPRYKVTKRGQDVALRCDPISGHVSLYWYRQALGQGPEFLTYFNYEAQQDKSGLPNDRFSAERPEGSISTLTIQRTEQRDSAMYRCASSLGAAGEAFFGQGTRLTVV.

The CDR3, as DNA: TGTGCCAGCACGCCGGCGGGTTACACTGAAGCTTTCTTT. It codes for CASTPAGYTEAFF. The chain couples TRBV12-3 or TRBV12-4 to TRBJ1-1, with no clear D. The CDR3 is 13 amino acids. V lost 7 bases, J lost 3 bases, and 12 bases lay in between.

This clonotype was counted a few times. V and J are TRBV12-3 or TRBV12-4 and TRBJ2-5; TRBD2 matches at 13 bases. This CDR3 has 15 residues. V lost 5 bases and J lost 6; bases outside the gene matches: 6. CDR3 amino acids: CASSPGLAGHQTQYF. The DNA of the CDR3 is TGTGCCAGCAGTCCGGGACTAGCGGGGCACCAGACCCAGTACTTC.

This clonotype has only one observation. This chain uses TRBV24-1 with TRBJ2-7, with 9 bases identical to TRBD2. V was pared by 11 bases and J by 2 bases, with 15 bases of the junction left unmatched. This CDR3 has 16 residues. Germline assignment: CDR1 KGHDR and CDR2 SFDVKD. CDR3 sequence reads: CASSQTSGRGPYEQYF. As DNA, the CDR3 is TGTGCCAGCAGCCAAACTAGCGGGCGGGGCCCCTACGAGCAGTACTTC.

The chain combines TRBV15 with TRBJ2-1; D possibly corresponds to TRBD2 (6 bases). V lost 0 bases and J lost 2, with 14 bases in between. CDR1 and CDR2 (germline): LNHNV, YYDKDF (reference sequence). This CDR3 has 17 amino acids. CDR3 DNA: TGTGCCACCAGCAGAGATCTGCCTAGCGCACCCTACAATGAGCAGTTCTTC. Translating gives CATSRDLPSAPYNEQFF.

This clonotype occurred a few times. This chain links TRBV9 with TRBJ1-2; 8 nucleotides agree with TRBD1. This CDR3 region has 14 residues. Germline V CDR1 and CDR2: SGDLS, YYNGEE. V gave up 3 bases and J gave up 2 bases; unmatched junction bases: 3. The CDR3 reads CASSARDRNYGYTF. CDR3 nucleotide sequence: TGTGCCAGCAGCGCCCGGGACAGGAACTATGGCTACACCTTC.

On this clonotype: The conserved final phenylalanine or tryptophan is absent from the CDR3, which likely points to a read error. The chain combines TRBV6-5 with TRBJ2-5; TRBD1 is a possible D gene (6 bases). This CDR3 is built from 15 residues. Germline CDR1 reads MNHEY; CDR2 reads SVGAGI. Deletions cut 4 bases from V and 3 bases from J, with 15 bases between. DNA for the CDR3: TGTGCCAGCAGTTTATCGCAGGGGCCTGAAGAGACCCAGTACTGC. Translated, it gives CASSLSQGPEETQYC.

This clonotype showed up many times. The V call is TRBV28, the J call TRBJ1-2; 7 nucleotides line up with TRBD1. Germline lookup yields CDR1 MDHEN and CDR2 SYDVKM. Germline trimming cut 2 bases from V and 3 bases from J; bases unmatched to any gene: 3. CDR3 length: 14 residues. CDR3 sequence: CASSLRTGDYGYTF. The CDR3 DNA is TGTGCCAGCAGTTTAAGGACAGGTGACTATGGCTACACCTTC.

This rearrangement joins TRBV28 to TRBJ1-1, with TRBD1 as a possible D gene (5 bases). Germline CDR1 reads MDHEN; CDR2 reads SYDVKM. The V and J ends lost 7 bases and 5 bases respectively, with 17 bases between them. CDR3 length equals 14 residues. CDR3 DNA: TGTGCCAGCATTGGGGACCTTTCCGGGACTGAAGCTTTCTTT. Translating gives CASIGDLSGTEAFF. The full variable domain, its missing parts supplied by reference TRBV28 and TRBJ1-1, is DVKVTQSSRYLVKRTGEKVFLECVQDMDHENMFWYRQDPGLGLRLIYFSYDVKMKEKGDIPEGYSVSREKKERFSLILESASTNQTSMYLCASIGDLSGTEAFFGQGTRLTVV.

V usage is TRBV10-2 and J usage is TRBJ2-7, with a tentative D call TRBD1 (6 bases). The CDR3 extends over 12 amino acids. Germline CDR1 is WSHSY and CDR2 is SAAADI. V was shortened by 6 bases and J by 4 bases, with 10 bases between the two germline ends. Here the CDR3 DNA reads TGCGCCAGCAGGCAGGGGATTTACGAGCAGTACTTC. Its protein product is CASRQGIYEQYF.

The count of this clonotype is one. The rearrangement joins TRBV20-1 to TRBJ2-5; the D gene could be TRBD1 or TRBD2 (6 bases each). The V end was cut by 3 bases, the J end by 0 bases, with 20 bases between. The CDR3 has 17 residues. The germline V gene encodes CDR1 DFQATT and CDR2 SNEGSKA (reference sequence). This chain's CDR3 is CSASAGLGGRDQETQYF. As DNA, the CDR3 is TGCAGTGCTAGTGCGGGGCTCGGGGGCCGTGACCAAGAGACCCAGTACTTC.

The chain couples TRBV25-1 to TRBJ1-5; D possibly corresponds to TRBD1 (6 bases). The CDR3 is 17 residues long. Germline lookup yields CDR1 MGHDK and CDR2 SYGVNS. V lost 3 bases to trimming and J lost 2 bases, with 17 bases between them. Written as DNA, the CDR3 is TGTGCCAGCAGTGATCAGGGGCAGGGAGAAGGCAATCAGCCCCAGCATTTT. Translating it yields CASSDQGQGEGNQPQHF.

This clonotype was recorded many times. The chain is built from TRBV28 and TRBJ2-7, with D uncertain. The CDR3 covers 11 residues. V lost 4 bases and J lost 5, with 6 bases in between. Looked up from germline, CDR1 is MDHEN and CDR2 is SYDVKM. For the CDR3, the DNA is TGTGCCAGCAGTTACCCGGACGAGCAGTACTTC. This sequence encodes CASSYPDEQYF. Together with reference TRBV28 and TRBJ2-7, the CDR3 gives the full variable domain: DVKVTQSSRYLVKRTGEKVFLECVQDMDHENMFWYRQDPGLGLRLIYFSYDVKMKEKGDIPEGYSVSREKKERFSLILESASTNQTSMYLCASSYPDEQYFGPGTRLTVT.

This clonotype appeared once. For the CDR3, the DNA is TGCGCCAGCAGTGATTTCAGGGGGCCAAACGGCGATGAGCAGTTCTTC. Translated, it gives CASSDFRGPNGDEQFF. V is TRBV10-2 and J is TRBJ2-1; 8 bases are a match to TRBD1. This CDR3 spans 16 amino acids. Germline lookup yields CDR1 WSHSY and CDR2 SAAADI. The junction had 12 bases not matched to a gene; V was cut back by 3 bases and J by 8 bases.

The CDR3 spells CASSFGTGSSYEQYF. In nucleotides, the CDR3 is TGTGCCAGCAGCTTTGGGACAGGGAGCTCCTACGAGCAGTACTTC. The gene calls are TRBV11-3 and TRBJ2-7; the match to TRBD1 covers 9 bases. CDR1 and CDR2 from the germline V gene are SGHNT and YENEEA. The CDR3 has 15 residues. The V and J ends lost 3 bases and 0 bases, in that order; junction bases with no gene match: 3.

The chain uses TRBV19 and TRBJ2-6; possibly TRBD2 for D (5 bases). The ends were cut back, 7 bases at V and 0 bases at J, with 16 bases in the middle. The CDR3 contains 17 residues. The germline V gene encodes CDR1 LNHDA and CDR2 SQIVND (reference sequence). The CDR3, as DNA: TGTGCCAGTAAGGAGATGGAAGGGAGCTCTGGGGCCAACGTCCTGACTTTC. Encoded protein: CASKEMEGSSGANVLTF.

The chain is built from TRBV5-1 and TRBJ2-7, with 9 bases lining up with TRBD1. Germline-derived CDR1 and CDR2 are SGHRS and YFSETQ. The CDR3 consists of 15 residues. V lost 4 bases, J lost 7 bases, and 12 bases stayed unmatched. The CDR3 sequence: CASSEGQGGTGEQYF. The CDR3 DNA sequence: TGCGCCAGCAGCGAGGGACAGGGAGGCACCGGGGAGCAGTACTTC.